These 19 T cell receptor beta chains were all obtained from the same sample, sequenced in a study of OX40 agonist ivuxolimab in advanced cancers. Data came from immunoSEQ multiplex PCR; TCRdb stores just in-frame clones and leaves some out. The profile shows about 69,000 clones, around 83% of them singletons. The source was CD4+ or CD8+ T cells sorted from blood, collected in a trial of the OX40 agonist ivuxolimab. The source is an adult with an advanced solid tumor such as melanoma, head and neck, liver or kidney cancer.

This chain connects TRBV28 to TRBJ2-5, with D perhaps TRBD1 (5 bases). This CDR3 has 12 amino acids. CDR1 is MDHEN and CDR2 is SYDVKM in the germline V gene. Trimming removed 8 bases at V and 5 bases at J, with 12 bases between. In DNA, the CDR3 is TGTGCCAGCGCTAGAAGGGGTGAGACCCAGTACTTC. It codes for CASARRGETQYF. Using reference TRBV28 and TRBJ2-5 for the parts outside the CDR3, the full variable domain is DVKVTQSSRYLVKRTGEKVFLECVQDMDHENMFWYRQDPGLGLRLIYFSYDVKMKEKGDIPEGYSVSREKKERFSLILESASTNQTSMYLCASARRGETQYFGPGTRLLVL.

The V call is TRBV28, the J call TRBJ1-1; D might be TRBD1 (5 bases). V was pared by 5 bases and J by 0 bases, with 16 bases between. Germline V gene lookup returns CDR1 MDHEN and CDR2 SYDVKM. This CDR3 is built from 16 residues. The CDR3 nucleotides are TGTGCCAGCAGTCGATCCCGACAGAGATTGAACACTGAAGCTTTCTTT. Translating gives CASSRSRQRLNTEAFF.

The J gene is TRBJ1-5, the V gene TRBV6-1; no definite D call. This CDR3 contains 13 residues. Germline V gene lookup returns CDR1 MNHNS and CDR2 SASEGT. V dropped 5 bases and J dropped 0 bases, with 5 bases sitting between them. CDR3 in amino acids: CASSPYSNQPQHF. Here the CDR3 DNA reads TGTGCCAGCAGTCCATATAGCAATCAGCCCCAGCATTTT.

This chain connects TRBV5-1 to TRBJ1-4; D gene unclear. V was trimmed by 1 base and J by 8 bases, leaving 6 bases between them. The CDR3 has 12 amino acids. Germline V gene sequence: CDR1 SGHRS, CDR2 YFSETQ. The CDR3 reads CASSLQGEKLFF. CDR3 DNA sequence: TGCGCCAGCAGCTTGCAAGGCGAAAAACTGTTTTTT.

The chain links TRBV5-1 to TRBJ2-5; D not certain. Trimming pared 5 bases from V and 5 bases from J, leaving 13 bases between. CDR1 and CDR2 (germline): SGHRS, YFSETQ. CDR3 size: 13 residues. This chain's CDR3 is CASRQRTGETQYF. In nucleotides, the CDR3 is TGCGCCAGCAGGCAGCGAACCGGGGAGACCCAGTACTTC.

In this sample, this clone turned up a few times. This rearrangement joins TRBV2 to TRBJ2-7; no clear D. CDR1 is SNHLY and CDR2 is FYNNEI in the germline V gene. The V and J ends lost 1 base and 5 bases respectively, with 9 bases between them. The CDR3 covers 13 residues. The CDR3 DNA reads TGTGCCAGCAGTGAAGGTTGGAGAAACGAGCAGTACTTC. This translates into CASSEGWRNEQYF.

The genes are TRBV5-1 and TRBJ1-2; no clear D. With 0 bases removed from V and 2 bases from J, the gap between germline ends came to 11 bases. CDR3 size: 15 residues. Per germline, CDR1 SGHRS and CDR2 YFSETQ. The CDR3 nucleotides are TGCGCCAGCAGCTTGGATGCCCCGGCCAACTATGGCTACACCTTC. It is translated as CASSLDAPANYGYTF.

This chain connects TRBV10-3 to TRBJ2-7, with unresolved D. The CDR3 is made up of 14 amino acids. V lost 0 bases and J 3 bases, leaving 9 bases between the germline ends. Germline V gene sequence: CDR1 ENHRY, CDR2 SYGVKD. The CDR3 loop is CAISESGGSYEQYF. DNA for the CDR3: TGTGCCATCAGTGAGTCGGGCGGAAGCTACGAGCAGTACTTC.

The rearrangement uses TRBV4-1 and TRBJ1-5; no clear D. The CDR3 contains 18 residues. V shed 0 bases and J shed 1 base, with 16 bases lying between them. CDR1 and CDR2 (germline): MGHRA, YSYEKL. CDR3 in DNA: TGCGCCAGCAGCCAAGATCCACCGGGCAGTAGAAGCAATCAGCCCCAGCATTTT. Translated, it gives CASSQDPPGSRSNQPQHF.

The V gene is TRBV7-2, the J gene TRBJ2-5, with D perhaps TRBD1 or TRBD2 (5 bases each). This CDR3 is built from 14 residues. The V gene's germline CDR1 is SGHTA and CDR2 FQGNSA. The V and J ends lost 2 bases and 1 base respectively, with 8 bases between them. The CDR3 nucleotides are TGTGCCAGCAGCTTATACGGGACCCAAGAGACCCAGTACTTC. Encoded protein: CASSLYGTQETQYF.

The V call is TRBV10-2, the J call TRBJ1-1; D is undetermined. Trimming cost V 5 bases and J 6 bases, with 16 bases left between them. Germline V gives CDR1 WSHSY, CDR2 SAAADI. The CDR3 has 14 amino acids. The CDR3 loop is CASSRPGVWAEAFF. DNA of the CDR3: TGCGCCAGCAGTCGTCCCGGGGTGTGGGCTGAAGCTTTCTTT.

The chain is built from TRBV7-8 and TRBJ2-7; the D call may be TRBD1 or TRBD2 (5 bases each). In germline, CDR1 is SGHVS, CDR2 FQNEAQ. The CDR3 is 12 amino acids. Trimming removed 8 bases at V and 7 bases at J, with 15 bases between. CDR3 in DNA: TGTGCCAGCGGCCCCGGGGCGGGTGAGCAGTACTTC. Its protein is CASGPGAGEQYF.

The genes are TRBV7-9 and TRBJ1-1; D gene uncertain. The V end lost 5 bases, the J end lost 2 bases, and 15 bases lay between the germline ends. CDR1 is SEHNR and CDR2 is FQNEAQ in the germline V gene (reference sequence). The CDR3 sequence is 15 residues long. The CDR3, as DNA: TGTGCCAGCAGCCCCGATAGGACGGGAAACACTGAAGCTTTCTTT. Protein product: CASSPDRTGNTEAFF.

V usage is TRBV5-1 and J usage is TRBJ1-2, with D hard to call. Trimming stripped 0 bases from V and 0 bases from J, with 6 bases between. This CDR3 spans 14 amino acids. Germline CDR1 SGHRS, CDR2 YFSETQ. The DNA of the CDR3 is TGCGCCAGCAGCTTGGCCCCGGCTAACTATGGCTACACCTTC. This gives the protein CASSLAPANYGYTF. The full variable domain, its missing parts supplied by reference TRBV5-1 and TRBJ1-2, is KAGVTQTPRYLIKTRGQQVTLSCSPISGHRSVSWYQQTPGQGLQFLFEYFSETQRNKGNFPGRFSGRQFSNSRSEMNVSTLELGDSALYLCASSLAPANYGYTFGSGTRLTVV.

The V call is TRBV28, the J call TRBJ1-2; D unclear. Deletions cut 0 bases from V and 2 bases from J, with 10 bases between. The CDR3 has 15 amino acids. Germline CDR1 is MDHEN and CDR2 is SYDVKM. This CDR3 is CASSLWSQTNYGYTF. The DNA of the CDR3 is TGTGCCAGCAGTTTATGGAGCCAGACGAACTATGGCTACACCTTC.

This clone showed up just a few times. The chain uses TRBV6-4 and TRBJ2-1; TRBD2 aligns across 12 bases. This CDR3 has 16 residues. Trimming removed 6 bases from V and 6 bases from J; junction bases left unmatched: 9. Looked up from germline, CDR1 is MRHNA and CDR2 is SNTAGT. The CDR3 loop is CASSAQLAGGFNEQFF. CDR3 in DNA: TGTGCCAGCAGCGCCCAGCTAGCGGGAGGGTTCAATGAGCAGTTCTTC.

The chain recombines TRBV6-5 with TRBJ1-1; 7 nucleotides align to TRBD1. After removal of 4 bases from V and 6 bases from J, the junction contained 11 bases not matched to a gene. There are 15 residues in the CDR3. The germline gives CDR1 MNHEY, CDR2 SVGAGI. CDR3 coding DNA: TGTGCCAGCAGTTGGACAGGCTCGACGATCGCTGAAGCTTTCTTT. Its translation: CASSWTGSTIAEAFF.

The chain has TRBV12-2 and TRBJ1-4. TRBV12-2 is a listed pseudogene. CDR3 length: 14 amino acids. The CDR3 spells CASRPKKGNEKLFF. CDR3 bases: TGTGCAAGTCGCCCCAAGAAGGGTAATGAAAAACTGTTTTTT.

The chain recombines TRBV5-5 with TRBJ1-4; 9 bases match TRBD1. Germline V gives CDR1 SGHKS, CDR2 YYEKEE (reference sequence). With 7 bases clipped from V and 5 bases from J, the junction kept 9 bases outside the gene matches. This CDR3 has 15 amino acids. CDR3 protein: CASSSPGTGNEKLFF. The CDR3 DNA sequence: TGTGCCAGCTCCTCCCCCGGGACAGGGAATGAAAAACTGTTTTTT.